This T cell receptor beta chain was profiled in a study of T cell repertoires in cytomegalovirus infection. TCRdb redid the calling of the reads with MiXCR, one entry per CDR3 protein. The sample records around 740,000 distinct CDR3 sequences, 35% being singletons. CDR3 length: 12 residues. Deletions cut 3 bases from V and 8 bases from J, with 13 bases between. The germline V gene has CDR1 GTSNPN and CDR2 SVGIG (reference sequence). Material: PBMCs. The TCR comes from a human donor in good health (CMV status not recorded). Some clones in this sample may be carry-over from other donors' samples. V is TRBV30 and J is TRBJ2-5; tentative D call: TRBD2 (5 bases). The CDR3 here is CAWRPRTGTQYF. The CDR3 DNA reads as TGTGCCTGGAGACCTAGAACGGGAACCCAGTACTTC. Using reference TRBV30 and TRBJ2-5 for the parts outside the CDR3, the full variable domain is SQTIHQWPATLVQPVGSPLSLECTVEGTSNPNLYWYRQAAGRGLQLLFYSVGIGQISSEVPQNLSASRPQDRQFILSSKKLLLSDSGFYLCAWRPRTGTQYFGPGTRLLVL.